This TCR beta chain derives from a study of blood T cell repertoires in COVID-19. Germline V CDR1 and CDR2: SGDLS, YYNGEE. CDR3 length equals 14 residues. V gave up 3 bases and J gave up 2 bases, with 10 bases separating them. Data came from immunoSEQ multiplex PCR; TCRdb stores just in-frame clones and leaves some out. Here the sample spans 250,000 to 300,000 clones, 70% to 90% being singletons. Sample: PBMCs or T cells enriched from blood (not recorded which). The chain recombines TRBV9 with TRBJ2-3; D might be TRBD2 (5 bases). This receptor was taken from a woman aged 30 to 39 who had recovered from COVID-19. The CDR3 region is CASSDRTFTDTQYF. CDR3 nucleotide sequence: TGTGCCAGCAGCGACCGGACTTTCACAGATACGCAGTATTTT. Full variable domain (outside the CDR3, taken from reference TRBV9 and TRBJ2-3): DSGVTQTPKHLITATGQRVTLRCSPRSGDLSVYWYQQSLDQGLQFLIQYYNGEERAKGNILERFSAQQFPDLHSELNLSSLELGDSALYFCASSDRTFTDTQYFGPGTRLTVL.